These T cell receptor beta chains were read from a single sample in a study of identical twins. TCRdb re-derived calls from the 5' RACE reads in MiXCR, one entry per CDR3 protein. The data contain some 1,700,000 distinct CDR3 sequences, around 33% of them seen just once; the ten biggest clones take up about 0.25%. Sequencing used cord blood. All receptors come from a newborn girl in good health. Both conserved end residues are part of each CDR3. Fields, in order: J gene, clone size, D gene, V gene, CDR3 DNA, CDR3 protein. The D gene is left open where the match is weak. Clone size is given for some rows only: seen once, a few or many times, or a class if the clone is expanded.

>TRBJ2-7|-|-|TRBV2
TGTGCCAGCAGTGTTAATAAAGGCAGTTCCTACGAGCAGTACTTC
CASSVNKGSSYEQYF
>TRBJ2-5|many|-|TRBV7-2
TGTGCCAGCAGCCCGGGACCGTACCAAGAGACCCAGTACTTC
CASSPGPYQETQYF
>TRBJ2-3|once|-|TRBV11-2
TGTGCCAGCAGCTTAGCCCACAGATCTAGCACAGATACGCAGTATTTT
CASSLAHRSSTDTQYF
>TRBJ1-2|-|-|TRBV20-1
TGCAGTGCTAGAGCTTCGGGAGGCTACACCTTC
CSARASGGYTF
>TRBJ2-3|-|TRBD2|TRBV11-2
TGTGCCAGCACCCTCCTGCGGGGGGGTTACGATACGCAGTATTTT
CASTLLRGGYDTQYF
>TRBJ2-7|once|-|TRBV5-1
TGCGCCAGCAGAGAGGACTCCTACAATGAGCAGTACTTC
CASREDSYNEQYF
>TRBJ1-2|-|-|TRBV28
TGTGCCAGCAGCGGGCCGGGGTCTGGCTACACCTTC
CASSGPGSGYTF
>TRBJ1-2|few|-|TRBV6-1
TGTGCCATCATCGAACGCAACAGGGAAGGCTATGGCTACACCTTC
CAIIERNREGYGYTF
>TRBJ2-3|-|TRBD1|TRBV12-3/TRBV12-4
TGTGCCAGCAGGACAAACAGGGGGCCTACGCTGTATTTT
CASRTNRGPTLYF
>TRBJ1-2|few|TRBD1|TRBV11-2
TGTGCCAGCAGTCTCCGGGACAGGGCTTATGGCTACACCTTC
CASSLRDRAYGYTF
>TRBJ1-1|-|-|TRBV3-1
TGTGCCGGCAGCCAAGGACTGAACACTGAAGCTTTCTTT
CAGSQGLNTEAFF
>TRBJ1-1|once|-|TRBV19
TGTGCCAGTAGTATAGATCAAGTTGGGAACACTGAAGCTTTCTTT
CASSIDQVGNTEAFF
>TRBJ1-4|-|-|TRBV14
TGTGCCAGCAGCCAAGAGAGGAATGAAAAACTGTTTTTT
CASSQERNEKLFF
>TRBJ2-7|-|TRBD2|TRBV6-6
TGTGCCAGCAGAGAAGGACTAGATTTGGGCGAGCAGTACTTC
CASREGLDLGEQYF
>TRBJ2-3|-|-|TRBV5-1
TGCGCCAGCAGCTTGGGGATAGCGTTCGCAGATACGCAGTATTTT
CASSLGIAFADTQYF
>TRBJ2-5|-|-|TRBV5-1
TGCGCCAGCAACCCAGTACTAGTGCTCCAAGAGACCCAGTACTTC
CASNPVLVLQETQYF
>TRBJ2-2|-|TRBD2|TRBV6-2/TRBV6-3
TGTGCCAGCCAATTTCGGGGGGGCACCGGGGAGCTGTTTTTT
CASQFRGGTGELFF